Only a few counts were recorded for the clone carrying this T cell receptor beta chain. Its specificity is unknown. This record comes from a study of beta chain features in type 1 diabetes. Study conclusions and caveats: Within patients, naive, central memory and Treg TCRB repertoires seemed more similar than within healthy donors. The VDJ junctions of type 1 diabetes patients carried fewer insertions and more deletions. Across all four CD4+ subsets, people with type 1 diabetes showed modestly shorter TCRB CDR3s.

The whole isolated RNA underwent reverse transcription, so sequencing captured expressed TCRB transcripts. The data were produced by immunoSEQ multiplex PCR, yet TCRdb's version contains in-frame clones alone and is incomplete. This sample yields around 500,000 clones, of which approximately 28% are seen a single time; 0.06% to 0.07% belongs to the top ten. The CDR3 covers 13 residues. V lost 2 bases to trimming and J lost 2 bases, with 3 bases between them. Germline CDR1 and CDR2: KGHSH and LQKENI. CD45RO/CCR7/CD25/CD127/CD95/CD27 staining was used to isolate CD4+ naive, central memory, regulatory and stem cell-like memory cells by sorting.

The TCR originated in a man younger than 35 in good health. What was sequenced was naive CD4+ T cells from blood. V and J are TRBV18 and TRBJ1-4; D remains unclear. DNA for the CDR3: TGTGCCAGCTCACCAGGGACTAATGAAAAACTGTTTTTT. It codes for CASSPGTNEKLFF.